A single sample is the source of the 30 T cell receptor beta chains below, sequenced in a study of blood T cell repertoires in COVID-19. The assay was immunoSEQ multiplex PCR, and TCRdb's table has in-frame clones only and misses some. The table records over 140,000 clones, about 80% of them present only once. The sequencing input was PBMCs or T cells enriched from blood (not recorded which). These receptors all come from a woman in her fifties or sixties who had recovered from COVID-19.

For the CDR3, the DNA is TGTGCCAGCAGTGAAGCTCGTAAACTGGGACAGCTTTCCTACGAGCAGTACTTC. Its translation: CASSEARKLGQLSYEQYF. The J gene is TRBJ2-7, the V gene TRBV2; TRBD1 agrees at 7 bases. The CDR3 runs 18 residues. CDR1 is SNHLY, CDR2 FYNNEI, per germline. J gave up 1 base and V 0 bases, and 12 bases lay outside the gene matches.

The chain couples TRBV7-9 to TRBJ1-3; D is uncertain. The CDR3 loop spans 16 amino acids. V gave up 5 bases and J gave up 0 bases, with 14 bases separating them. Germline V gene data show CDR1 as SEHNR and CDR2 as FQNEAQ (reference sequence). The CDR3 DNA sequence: TGTGCCAGCAGCCTTTTTAAGGAGAGCTCTGGAAACACCATATATTTT. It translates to CASSLFKESSGNTIYF.

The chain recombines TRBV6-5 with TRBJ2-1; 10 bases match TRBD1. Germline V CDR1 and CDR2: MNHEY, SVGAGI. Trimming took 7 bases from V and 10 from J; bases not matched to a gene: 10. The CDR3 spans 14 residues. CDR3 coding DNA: TGTGCCAGCACTATAGGGACAGGGGTGTGGGAGCAGTTCTTC. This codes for CASTIGTGVWEQFF.

DNA for the CDR3: TGTGCCAGCAGTCGCGACAGGGGGCACGGCTACACCTTC. It encodes CASSRDRGHGYTF. V gene TRBV2 combines with J gene TRBJ1-2; 10 positions match TRBD1. J lost 8 bases, V lost 5 bases, and 5 bases had no gene match. In germline, CDR1 is SNHLY, CDR2 FYNNEI. The length of the CDR3 is 13 residues. The entire variable domain, with the rest obtained from reference TRBV2 and TRBJ1-2, is as follows: EPEVTQTPSHQVTQMGQEVILRCVPISNHLYFYWYRQILGQKVEFLVSFYNNEISEKSEIFDDQFSVERPDGSNFTLKIRSTKLEDSAMYFCASSRDRGHGYTFGSGTRLTVV.

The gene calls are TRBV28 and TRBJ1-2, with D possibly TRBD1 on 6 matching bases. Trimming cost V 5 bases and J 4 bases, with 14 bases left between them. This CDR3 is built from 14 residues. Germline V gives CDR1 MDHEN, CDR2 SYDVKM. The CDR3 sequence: CASSARGRGYGYTF. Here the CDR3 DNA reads TGTGCCAGCAGTGCCAGGGGACGGGGCTATGGCTACACCTTC.

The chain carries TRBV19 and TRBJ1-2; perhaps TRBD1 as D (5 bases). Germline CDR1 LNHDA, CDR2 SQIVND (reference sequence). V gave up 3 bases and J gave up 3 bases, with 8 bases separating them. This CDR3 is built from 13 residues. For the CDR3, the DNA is TGTGCCAGTAGTATGGGCAGGGACTATGGCTACACCTTC. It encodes CASSMGRDYGYTF.

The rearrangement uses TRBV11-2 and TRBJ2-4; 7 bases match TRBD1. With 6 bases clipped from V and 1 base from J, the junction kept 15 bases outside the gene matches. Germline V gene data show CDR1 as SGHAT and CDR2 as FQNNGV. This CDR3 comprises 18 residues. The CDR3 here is CASRGQKRTYPAKNIQYF. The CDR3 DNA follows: TGTGCCAGCAGGGGACAGAAGCGGACGTATCCTGCCAAAAACATTCAGTACTTC.

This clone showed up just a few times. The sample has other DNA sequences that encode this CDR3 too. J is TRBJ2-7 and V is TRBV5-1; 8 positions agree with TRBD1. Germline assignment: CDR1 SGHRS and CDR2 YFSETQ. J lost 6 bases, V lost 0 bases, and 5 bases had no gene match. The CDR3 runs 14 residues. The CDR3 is CASSLAGQGFEQYF. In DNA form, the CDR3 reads TGCGCCAGCAGCTTGGCAGGACAGGGTTTCGAGCAGTACTTC.

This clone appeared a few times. CDR3 sequence reads: CASSPSGAMNTEAFF. The CDR3 nucleotides are TGTGCCAGCAGCCCCAGCGGGGCCATGAACACTGAAGCTTTCTTT. This rearrangement joins TRBV7-3 to TRBJ1-1; TRBD1 is a possible D gene (5 bases). CDR1 SGHTA and CDR2 FQGTGA come from the germline V gene. The CDR3 has 15 residues. The V gene lost 5 bases and the J gene lost 0 bases, with 13 bases spanning the gap.

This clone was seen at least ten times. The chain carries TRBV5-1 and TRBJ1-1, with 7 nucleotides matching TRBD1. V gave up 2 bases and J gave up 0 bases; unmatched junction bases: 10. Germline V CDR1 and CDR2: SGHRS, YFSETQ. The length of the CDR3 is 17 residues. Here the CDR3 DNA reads TGCGCCAGCAGCTTCGGCCTATGGGACAGAATGAACACTGAAGCTTTCTTT. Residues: CASSFGLWDRMNTEAFF.

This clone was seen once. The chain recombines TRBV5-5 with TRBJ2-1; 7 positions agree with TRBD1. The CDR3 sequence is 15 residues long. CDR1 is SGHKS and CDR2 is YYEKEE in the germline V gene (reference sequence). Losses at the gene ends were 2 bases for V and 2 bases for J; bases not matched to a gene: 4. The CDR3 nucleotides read TGTGCCAGCAGCTTCCGGGACAGACCCTACAATGAGCAGTTCTTC. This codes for CASSFRDRPYNEQFF. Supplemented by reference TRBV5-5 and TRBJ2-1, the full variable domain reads DAGVTQSPTHLIKTRGQQVTLRCSPISGHKSVSWYQQVLGQGPQFIFQYYEKEERGRGNFPDRFSARQFPNYSSELNVNALLLGDSALYLCASSFRDRPYNEQFFGPGTRLTVL.

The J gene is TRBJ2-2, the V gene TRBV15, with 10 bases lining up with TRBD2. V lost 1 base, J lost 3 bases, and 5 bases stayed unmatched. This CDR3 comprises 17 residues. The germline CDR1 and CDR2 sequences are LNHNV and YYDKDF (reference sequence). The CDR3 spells CATSRGRLAGDTGELFF. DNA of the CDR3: TGTGCCACCAGCAGAGGGCGCCTAGCGGGAGACACCGGGGAGCTGTTTTTT.

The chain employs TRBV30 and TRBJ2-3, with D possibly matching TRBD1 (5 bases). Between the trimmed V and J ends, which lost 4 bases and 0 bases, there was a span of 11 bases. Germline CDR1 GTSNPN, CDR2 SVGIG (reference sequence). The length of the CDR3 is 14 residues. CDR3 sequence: CAWTPGSSTDTQYF. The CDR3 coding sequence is TGTGCCTGGACTCCAGGGTCTAGCACAGATACGCAGTATTTT.

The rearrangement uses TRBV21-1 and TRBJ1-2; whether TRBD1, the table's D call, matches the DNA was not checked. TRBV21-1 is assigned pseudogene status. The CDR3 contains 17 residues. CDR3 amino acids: CASSKHTGTHPNYGYTF. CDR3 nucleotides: TGTGCCAGCAGCAAACATACCGGGACACACCCTAACTATGGCTACACCTTC.

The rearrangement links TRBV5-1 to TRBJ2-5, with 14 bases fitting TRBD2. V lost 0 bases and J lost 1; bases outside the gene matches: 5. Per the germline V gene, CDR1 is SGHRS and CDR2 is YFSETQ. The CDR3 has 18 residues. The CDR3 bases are TGCGCCAGCAGCTTGGCGCCGGGACTAGCGGGGGCCCAAGAGACCCAGTACTTC. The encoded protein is CASSLAPGLAGAQETQYF.

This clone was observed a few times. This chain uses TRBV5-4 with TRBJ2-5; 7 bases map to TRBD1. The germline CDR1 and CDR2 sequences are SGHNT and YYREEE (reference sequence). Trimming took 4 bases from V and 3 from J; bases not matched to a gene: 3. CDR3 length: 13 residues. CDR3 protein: CASSHDREETQYF. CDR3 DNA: TGTGCCAGCAGCCATGACAGGGAAGAGACCCAGTACTTC.

The CDR3 region has the DNA TGTGCCAGCAGCTCTCAGGGGGTTCGCAACTATGGCTACACCTTC. Amino acid sequence: CASSSQGVRNYGYTF. The chain links TRBV11-2 to TRBJ1-2, with TRBD1 matching over 7 bases. V shed 4 bases, J shed 2 bases, and the junction held 7 bases outside the gene matches. The CDR3 runs 15 residues. Germline lookup yields CDR1 SGHAT and CDR2 FQNNGV.

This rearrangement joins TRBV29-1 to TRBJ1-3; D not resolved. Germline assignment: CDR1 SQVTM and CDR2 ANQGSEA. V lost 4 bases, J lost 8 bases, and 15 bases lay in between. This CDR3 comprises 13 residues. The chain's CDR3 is CSVVGFTRDTIYF. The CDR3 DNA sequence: TGCAGCGTTGTAGGGTTTACGCGGGACACCATATATTTT. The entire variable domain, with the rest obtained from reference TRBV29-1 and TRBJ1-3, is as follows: SAVISQKPSRDICQRGTSLTIQCQVDSQVTMMFWYRQQPGQSLTLIATANQGSEATYESGFVIDKFPISRPNLTFSTLTVSNMSPEDSSIYLCSVVGFTRDTIYFGEGSWLTVV.

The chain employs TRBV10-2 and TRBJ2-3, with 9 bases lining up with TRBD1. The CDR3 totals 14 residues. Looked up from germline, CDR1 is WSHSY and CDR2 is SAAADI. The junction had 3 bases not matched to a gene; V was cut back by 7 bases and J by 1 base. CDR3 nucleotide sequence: TGCGCCAGCAACACAGGGGGCCGCACAGATACGCAGTATTTT. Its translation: CASNTGGRTDTQYF.

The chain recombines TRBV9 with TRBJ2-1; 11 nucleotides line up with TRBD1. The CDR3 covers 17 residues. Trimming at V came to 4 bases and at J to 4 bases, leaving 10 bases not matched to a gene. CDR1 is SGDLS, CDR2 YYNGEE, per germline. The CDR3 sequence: CASSPYGTGGVYNEQFF. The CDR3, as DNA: TGTGCCAGCAGCCCTTATGGGACAGGGGGAGTATACAATGAGCAGTTCTTC.

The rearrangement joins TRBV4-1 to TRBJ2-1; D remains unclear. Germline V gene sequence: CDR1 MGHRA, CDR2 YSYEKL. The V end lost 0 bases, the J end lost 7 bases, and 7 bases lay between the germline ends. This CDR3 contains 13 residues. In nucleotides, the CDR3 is TGCGCCAGCAGCCAAGAGGTCCGGAATGAGCAGTTCTTC. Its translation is CASSQEVRNEQFF.

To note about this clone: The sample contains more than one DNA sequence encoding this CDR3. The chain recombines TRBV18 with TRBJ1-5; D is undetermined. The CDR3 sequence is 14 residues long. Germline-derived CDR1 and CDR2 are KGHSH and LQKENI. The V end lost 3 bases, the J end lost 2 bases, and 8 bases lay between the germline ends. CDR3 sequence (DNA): TGTGCCAGCTCACCGGCAGGCGGCAATCAGCCCCAGCATTTT. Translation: CASSPAGGNQPQHF.

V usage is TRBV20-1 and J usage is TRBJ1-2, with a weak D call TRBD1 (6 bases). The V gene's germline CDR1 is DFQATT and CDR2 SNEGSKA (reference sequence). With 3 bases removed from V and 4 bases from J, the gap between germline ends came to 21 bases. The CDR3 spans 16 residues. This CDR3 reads CSASKPDRPEGYGYTF. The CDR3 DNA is TGCAGTGCTAGTAAACCGGACAGACCTGAGGGCTATGGCTACACCTTC.

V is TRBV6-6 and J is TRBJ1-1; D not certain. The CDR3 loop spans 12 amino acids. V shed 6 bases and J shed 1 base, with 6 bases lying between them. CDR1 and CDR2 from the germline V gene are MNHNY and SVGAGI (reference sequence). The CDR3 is CASSIQNTEAFF. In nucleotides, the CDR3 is TGTGCCAGCAGCATACAGAACACTGAAGCTTTCTTT.

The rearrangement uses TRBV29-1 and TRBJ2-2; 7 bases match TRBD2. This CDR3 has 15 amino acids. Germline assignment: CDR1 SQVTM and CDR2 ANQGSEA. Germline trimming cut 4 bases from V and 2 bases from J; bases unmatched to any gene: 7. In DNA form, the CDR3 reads TGCAGCGTTGCGATGGGCGGGAGTAACACCGGGGAGCTGTTTTTT. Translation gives CSVAMGGSNTGELFF.

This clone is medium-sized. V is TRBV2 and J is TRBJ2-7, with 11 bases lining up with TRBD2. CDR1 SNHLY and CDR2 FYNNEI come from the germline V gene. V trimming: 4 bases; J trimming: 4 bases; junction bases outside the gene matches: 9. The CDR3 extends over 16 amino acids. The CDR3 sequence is CASSGFSGGDRYEQYF. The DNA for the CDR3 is TGTGCCAGCAGTGGATTTAGCGGGGGGGATCGGTACGAGCAGTACTTC.

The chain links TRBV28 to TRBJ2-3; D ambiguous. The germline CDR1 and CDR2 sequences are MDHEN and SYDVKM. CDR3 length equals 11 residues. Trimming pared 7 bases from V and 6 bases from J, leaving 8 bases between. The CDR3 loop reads CASTSRDTQYF. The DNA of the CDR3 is TGTGCCAGCACCAGCAGGGATACGCAGTATTTT.

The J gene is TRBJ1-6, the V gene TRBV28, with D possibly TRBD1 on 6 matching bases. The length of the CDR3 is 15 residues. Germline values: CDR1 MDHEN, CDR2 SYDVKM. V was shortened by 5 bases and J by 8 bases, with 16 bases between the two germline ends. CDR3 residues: CASSPLAGAHSPLHF. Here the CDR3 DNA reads TGTGCCAGCAGTCCATTGGCAGGGGCACATTCACCCCTCCACTTT.

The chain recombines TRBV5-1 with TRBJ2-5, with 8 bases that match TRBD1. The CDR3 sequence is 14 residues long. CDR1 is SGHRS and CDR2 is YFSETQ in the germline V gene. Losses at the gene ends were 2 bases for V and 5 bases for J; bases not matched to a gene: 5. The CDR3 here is CASSLQGGEETQYF. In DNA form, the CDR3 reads TGCGCCAGCAGCTTACAGGGGGGCGAGGAGACCCAGTACTTC. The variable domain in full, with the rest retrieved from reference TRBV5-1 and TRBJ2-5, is KAGVTQTPRYLIKTRGQQVTLSCSPISGHRSVSWYQQTPGQGLQFLFEYFSETQRNKGNFPGRFSGRQFSNSRSEMNVSTLELGDSALYLCASSLQGGEETQYFGPGTRLLVL.

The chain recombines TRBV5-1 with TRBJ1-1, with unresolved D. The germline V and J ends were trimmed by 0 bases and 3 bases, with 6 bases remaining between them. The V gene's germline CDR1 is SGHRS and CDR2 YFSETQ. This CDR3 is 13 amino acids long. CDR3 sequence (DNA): TGCGCCAGCAGCTTGGACAGCTACACTGAAGCTTTCTTT. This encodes CASSLDSYTEAFF. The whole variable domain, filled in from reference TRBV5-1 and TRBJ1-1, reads KAGVTQTPRYLIKTRGQQVTLSCSPISGHRSVSWYQQTPGQGLQFLFEYFSETQRNKGNFPGRFSGRQFSNSRSEMNVSTLELGDSALYLCASSLDSYTEAFFGQGTRLTVV.